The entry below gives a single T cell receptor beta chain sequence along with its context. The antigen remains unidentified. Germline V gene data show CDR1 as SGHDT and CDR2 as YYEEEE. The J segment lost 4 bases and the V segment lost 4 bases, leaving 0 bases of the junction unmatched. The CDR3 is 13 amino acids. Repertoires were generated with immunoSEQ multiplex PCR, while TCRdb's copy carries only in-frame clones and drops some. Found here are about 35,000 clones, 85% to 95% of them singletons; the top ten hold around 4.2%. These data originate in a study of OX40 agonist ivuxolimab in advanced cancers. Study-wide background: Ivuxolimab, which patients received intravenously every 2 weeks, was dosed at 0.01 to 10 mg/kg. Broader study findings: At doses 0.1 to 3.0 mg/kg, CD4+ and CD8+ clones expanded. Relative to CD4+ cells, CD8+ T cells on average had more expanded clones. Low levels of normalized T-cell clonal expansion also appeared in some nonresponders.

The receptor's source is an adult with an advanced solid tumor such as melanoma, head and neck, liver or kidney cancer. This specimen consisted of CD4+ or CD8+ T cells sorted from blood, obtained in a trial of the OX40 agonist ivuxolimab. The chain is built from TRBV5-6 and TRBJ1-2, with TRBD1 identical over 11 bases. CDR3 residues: CASSGTGGYGYTF. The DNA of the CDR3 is TGTGCCAGCAGCGGGACAGGGGGCTATGGCTACACCTTC.